The 11 T cell receptor beta chains reported below all come from one sample, sequenced in a study of human T cells and chemical hapten exposure. TCRdb reprocessed the RACE reads via MiXCR and lists one record per CDR3 protein. The sample carries 99,000 or so distinct CDR3 sequences, under 35% recorded once. The time point here: patch test 3, about 24 weeks after DPC sensitization. As to treatment: therapeutic diphenylcyclopropenone sensitization with weekly scalp DPC. Sequenced here: whole blood, sampled in connection with sensitization to the hapten diphenylcyclopropenone (DPC). These receptors were taken from a man between 35 and 55 years old with alopecia areata. Some clones in this sample may be carry-over from other donors' samples.

The genes are TRBV5-1 and TRBJ2-3, with D possibly TRBD1 on 6 matching bases. The ends were cut back, 4 bases at V and 1 base at J, with 13 bases in the middle. The CDR3 is 15 amino acids. CDR1 and CDR2 from the germline V gene are SGHRS and YFSETQ. In nucleotides, the CDR3 is TGCGCCAGCAGCATTCGGGACACCCGCACAGATACGCAGTATTTT. The encoded protein is CASSIRDTRTDTQYF. Based on the CDR3 plus reference TRBV5-1 and TRBJ2-3, the full variable domain is KAGVTQTPRYLIKTRGQQVTLSCSPISGHRSVSWYQQTPGQGLQFLFEYFSETQRNKGNFPGRFSGRQFSNSRSEMNVSTLELGDSALYLCASSIRDTRTDTQYFGPGTRLTVL.

This clonotype came up a few times. V and J are TRBV12-3 or TRBV12-4 and TRBJ2-1; 9 positions match TRBD2. V shed 7 bases and J 7 bases; nucleotides not matched to a gene: 17. The CDR3 length is 17 residues. In DNA form, the CDR3 reads TGTGCCAGCACTACCCCATCCAGCGGGAGGAGGTGGAATGAGCAGTTCTTC. This codes for CASTTPSSGRRWNEQFF.

This clonotype showed up just a few times. V usage is TRBV27 and J usage is TRBJ2-7, with a possible D match to TRBD1 (6 bases). The germline V gene encodes CDR1 MNHEY and CDR2 SMNVEV (reference sequence). The germline V and J ends were trimmed by 5 bases and 5 bases, with 16 bases remaining between them. This CDR3 is built from 14 residues. The CDR3 loop is CASSTQQGVHEQYF. Here the CDR3 DNA reads TGTGCCAGCAGTACCCAACAGGGTGTCCACGAGCAGTACTTC.

The chain's CDR3 is CSVDFGQGTDTQYF. For the CDR3, the DNA is TGCAGCGTTGACTTCGGACAGGGCACAGATACGCAGTATTTT. The chain employs TRBV29-1 and TRBJ2-3; 7 bases are shared with TRBD1. Germline trimming cut 3 bases from V and 1 base from J; bases unmatched to any gene: 4. CDR3 size: 14 residues. CDR1 and CDR2 (germline): SQVTM, ANQGSEA.

This sequence joins TRBV6-2 or TRBV6-3 and TRBJ1-5; no firm D call. This CDR3 region has 12 residues. V lost 7 bases and J lost 5, with 9 bases in between. Germline values: CDR1 MNHEY, CDR2 SVGEGT. The CDR3, as DNA: TGTGCCAGCACCTCTCTGGATCAGCCCCAGCATTTT. This codes for CASTSLDQPQHF.

This clonotype appeared a single time. The genes are TRBV20-1 and TRBJ2-7; 9 bases map to TRBD2. The CDR3 spans 16 residues. V dropped 5 bases and J dropped 1; count of bases not matched to a gene: 12. The germline V gene has CDR1 DFQATT and CDR2 SNEGSKA (reference sequence). CDR3: CSARWASGMRSYEQYF. Written as DNA, the CDR3 is TGCAGTGCTCGGTGGGCTAGCGGGATGCGGTCCTACGAGCAGTACTTC.

This clonotype has a handful of counts. The chain employs TRBV11-2 and TRBJ1-2; D remains ambiguous. In germline, CDR1 is SGHAT, CDR2 FQNNGV. The CDR3 contains 16 residues. Deletions cut 5 bases from V and 0 bases from J, with 16 bases between. The CDR3 DNA follows: TGTGCCAGCAGCCCACTCGGCCTCCATCCTAACTATGGCTACACCTTC. Protein: CASSPLGLHPNYGYTF. The full variable domain, its missing parts supplied by reference TRBV11-2 and TRBJ1-2, is EAGVAQSPRYKIIEKRQSVAFWCNPISGHATLYWYQQILGQGPKLLIQFQNNGVVDDSQLPKDRFSAERLKGVDSTLKIQPAKLEDSAVYLCASSPLGLHPNYGYTFGSGTRLTVV.

This chain connects TRBV20-1 to TRBJ1-1, with a weak D call TRBD1 (6 bases). With 1 base removed from V and 14 bases from J, the gap between germline ends came to 32 bases. Germline CDR1 is DFQATT and CDR2 is SNEGSKA (reference sequence). CDR3 length: 17 amino acids. The CDR3 DNA sequence: TGCAGTGCTAGAGCCGTTGATAAAGGGGGGGCTACAAATGTGGCCTTCTTT. As protein: CSARAVDKGGATNVAFF.

The V and J genes are TRBV12-3 or TRBV12-4 and TRBJ1-1; TRBD1 is a possible D gene (5 bases). With 6 bases removed from V and 3 bases from J, the gap between germline ends came to 11 bases. There are 13 residues in the CDR3. CDR3 in amino acids: CASRPQGDTEAFF. The DNA of the CDR3 is TGTGCCAGCAGACCCCAGGGAGACACTGAAGCTTTCTTT.

This clonotype turned up a few times. The chain has TRBV6-5 and TRBJ2-3; 7 bases match TRBD1. This CDR3 spans 15 amino acids. Germline CDR1 MNHEY, CDR2 SVGAGI. Trimming at V came to 8 bases and at J to 2 bases, leaving 10 bases not matched to a gene. The CDR3: CASGHRDRTTDTQYF. Written as DNA, the CDR3 is TGTGCCAGCGGACACCGGGACAGAACCACAGATACGCAGTATTTT.

The chain has TRBV14 and TRBJ1-4; 7 bases fit TRBD1. Germline V CDR1 and CDR2: SGHDN, FVKESK. The V gene end was trimmed by 5 bases and the J gene end by 8 bases; junction bases not matched to a gene: 11. This CDR3 is built from 15 residues. In nucleotides, the CDR3 is TGTGCCAGCAGCGTAAGGGGGCTTCAGAGAGAAAAACTGTTTTTT. Translated: CASSVRGLQREKLFF.